This T cell receptor (beta chain) was sequenced in a study of cytomegalovirus exposure and HLA in healthy donors. Study background: Of 350 to 400 genotyped donors, roughly 81% grouped in the Caucasian-associated ancestry cluster.

Germline CDR1 is SGDLS and CDR2 is YYNGEE. The CDR3 has 13 amino acids. Trimming shortened V by 4 bases and J by 7 bases, and 11 bases separated the two germline ends. On this clone itself: No antigen is known for it.

Vbeta (60) and Jbeta (13) primers were used in the PCR. Sequenced by immunoSEQ multiplex PCR; TCRdb stores in-frame clones only, minus some. The sample lists fewer than 250,000 clones; over 75% were seen once. Everyone who donated was a healthy bone marrow donor. General study results and limits: Based on reports, TCR beta sequences accurately predicted HLA-A and HLA-B alleles for most subjects. The likely origin of a cluster of highly shared sequence variants was a sequencing artifact.

The sample was PBMCs. The chain carries TRBV9 and TRBJ2-2, with D hard to call. This TCR derives from a young man in good health and CMV-seronegative. The CDR3 coding sequence is TGTGCCAGCAGCTTGAGTCTCCTCGGGGAGCTGTTTTTT. This encodes CASSLSLLGELFF.